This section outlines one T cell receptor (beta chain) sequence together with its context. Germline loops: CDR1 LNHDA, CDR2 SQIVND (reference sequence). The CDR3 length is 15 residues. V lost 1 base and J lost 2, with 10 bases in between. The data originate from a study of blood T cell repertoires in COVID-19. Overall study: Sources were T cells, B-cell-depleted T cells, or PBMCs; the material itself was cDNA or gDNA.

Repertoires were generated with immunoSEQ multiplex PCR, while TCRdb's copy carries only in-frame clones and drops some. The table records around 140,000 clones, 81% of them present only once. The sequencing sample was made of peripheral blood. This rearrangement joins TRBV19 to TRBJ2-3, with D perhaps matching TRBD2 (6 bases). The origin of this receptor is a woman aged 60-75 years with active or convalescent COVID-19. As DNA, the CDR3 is TGTGCCAGTAGTATAGCCAGCGGGCCCACAGATACGCAGTATTTT. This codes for CASSIASGPTDTQYF. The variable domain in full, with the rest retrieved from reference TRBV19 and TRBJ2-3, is DGGITQSPKYLFRKEGQNVTLSCEQNLNHDAMYWYRQDPGQGLRLIYYSQIVNDFQKGDIAEGYSVSREKKESFPLTVTSAQKNPTAFYLCASSIASGPTDTQYFGPGTRLTVL.